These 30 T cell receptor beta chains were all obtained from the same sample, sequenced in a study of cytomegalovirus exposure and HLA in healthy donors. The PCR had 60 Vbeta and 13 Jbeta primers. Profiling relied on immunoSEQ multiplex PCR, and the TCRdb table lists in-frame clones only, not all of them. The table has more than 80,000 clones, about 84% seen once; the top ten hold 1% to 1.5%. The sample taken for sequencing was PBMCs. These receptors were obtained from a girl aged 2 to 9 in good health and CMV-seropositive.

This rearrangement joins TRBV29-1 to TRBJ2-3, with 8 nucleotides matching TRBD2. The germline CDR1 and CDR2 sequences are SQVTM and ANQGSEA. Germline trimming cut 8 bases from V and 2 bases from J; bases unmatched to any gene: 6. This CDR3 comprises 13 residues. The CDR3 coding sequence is TGCAGCCTAGCGGGCTTAAACACAGATACGCAGTATTTT. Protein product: CSLAGLNTDTQYF.

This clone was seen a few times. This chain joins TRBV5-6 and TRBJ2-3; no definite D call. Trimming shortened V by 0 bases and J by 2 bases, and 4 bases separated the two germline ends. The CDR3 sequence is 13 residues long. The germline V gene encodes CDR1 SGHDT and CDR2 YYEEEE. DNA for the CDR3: TGTGCCAGCAGCTTGGAGCCCACAGATACGCAGTATTTT. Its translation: CASSLEPTDTQYF.

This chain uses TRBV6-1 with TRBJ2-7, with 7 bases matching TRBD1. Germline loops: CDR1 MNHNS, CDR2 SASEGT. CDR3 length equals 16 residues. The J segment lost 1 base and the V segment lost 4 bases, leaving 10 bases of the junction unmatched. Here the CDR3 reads CASSGPGQALSYEQYF. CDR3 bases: TGTGCCAGCAGTGGCCCAGGACAGGCTCTATCCTACGAGCAGTACTTC.

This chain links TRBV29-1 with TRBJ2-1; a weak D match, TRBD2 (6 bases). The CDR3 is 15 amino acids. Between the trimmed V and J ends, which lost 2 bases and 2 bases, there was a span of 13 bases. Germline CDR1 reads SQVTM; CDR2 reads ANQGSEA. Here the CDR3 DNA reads TGCAGCGTTGAAATCACCGGAGGGCCCTACAATGAGCAGTTCTTC. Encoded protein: CSVEITGGPYNEQFF.

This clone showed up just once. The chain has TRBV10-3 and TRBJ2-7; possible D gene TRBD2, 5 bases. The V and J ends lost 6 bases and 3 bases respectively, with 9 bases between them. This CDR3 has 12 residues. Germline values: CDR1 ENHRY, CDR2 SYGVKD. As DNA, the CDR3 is TGTGCCATCAGCCCGGGATACTACGAGCAGTACTTC. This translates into CAISPGYYEQYF.

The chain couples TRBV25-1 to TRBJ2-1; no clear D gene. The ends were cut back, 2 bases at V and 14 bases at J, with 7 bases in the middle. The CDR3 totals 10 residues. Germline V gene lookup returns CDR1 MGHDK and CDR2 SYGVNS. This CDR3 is CASSEGREFF. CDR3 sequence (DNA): TGTGCCAGCAGTGAAGGGCGTGAGTTCTTC.

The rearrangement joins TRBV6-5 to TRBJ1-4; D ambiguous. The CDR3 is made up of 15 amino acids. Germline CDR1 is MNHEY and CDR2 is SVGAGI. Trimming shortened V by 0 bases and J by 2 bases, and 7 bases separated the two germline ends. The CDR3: CASSYSLGTNEKLFF. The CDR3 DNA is TGTGCCAGCAGTTACTCACTCGGGACTAATGAAAAACTGTTTTTT.

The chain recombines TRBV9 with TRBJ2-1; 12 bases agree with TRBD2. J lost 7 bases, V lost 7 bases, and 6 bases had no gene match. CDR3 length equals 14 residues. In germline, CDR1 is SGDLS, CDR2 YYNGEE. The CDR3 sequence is CASGETSGSNEQFF. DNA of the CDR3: TGTGCCAGCGGAGAGACTAGCGGGAGTAATGAGCAGTTCTTC.

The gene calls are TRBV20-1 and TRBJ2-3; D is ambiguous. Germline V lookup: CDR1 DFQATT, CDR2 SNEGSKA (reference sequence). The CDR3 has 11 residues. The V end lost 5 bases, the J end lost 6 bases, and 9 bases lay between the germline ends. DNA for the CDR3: TGCAGTGCTGATGTCCGGGATACGCAGTATTTT. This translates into CSADVRDTQYF.

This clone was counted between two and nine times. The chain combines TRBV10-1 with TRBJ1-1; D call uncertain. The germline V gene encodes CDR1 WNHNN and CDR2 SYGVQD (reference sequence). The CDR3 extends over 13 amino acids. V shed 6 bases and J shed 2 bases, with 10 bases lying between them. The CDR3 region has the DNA TGCGCCAGCAGATCAGGAACCAACACTGAAGCTTTCTTT. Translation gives CASRSGTNTEAFF.

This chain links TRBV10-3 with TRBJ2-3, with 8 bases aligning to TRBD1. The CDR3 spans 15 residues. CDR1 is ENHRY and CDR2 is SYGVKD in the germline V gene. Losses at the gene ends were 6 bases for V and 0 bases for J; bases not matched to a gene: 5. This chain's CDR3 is CAIRNRQGSTDTQYF. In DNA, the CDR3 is TGTGCCATCAGGAATCGACAGGGGAGCACAGATACGCAGTATTTT.

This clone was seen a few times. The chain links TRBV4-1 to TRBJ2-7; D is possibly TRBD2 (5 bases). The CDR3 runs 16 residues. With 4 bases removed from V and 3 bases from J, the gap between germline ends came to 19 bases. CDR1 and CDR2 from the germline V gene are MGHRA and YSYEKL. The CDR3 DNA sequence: TGCGCCAGCAGCCCCCTTATGGTTAGCGCCGTCTACGAGCAGTACTTC. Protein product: CASSPLMVSAVYEQYF.

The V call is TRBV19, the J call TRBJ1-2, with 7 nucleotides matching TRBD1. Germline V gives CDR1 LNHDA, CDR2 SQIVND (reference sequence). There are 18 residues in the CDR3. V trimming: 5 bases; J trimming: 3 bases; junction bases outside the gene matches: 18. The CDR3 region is CASSQQGRGSPADYGYTF. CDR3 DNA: TGTGCCAGTAGTCAACAGGGGCGCGGATCCCCGGCTGACTATGGCTACACCTTC.

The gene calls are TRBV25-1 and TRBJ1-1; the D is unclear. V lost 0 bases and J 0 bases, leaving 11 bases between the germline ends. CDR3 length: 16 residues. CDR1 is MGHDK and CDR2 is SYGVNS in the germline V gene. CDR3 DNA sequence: TGTGCCAGCAGTGAATATGGAGCAGTCTTGAACACTGAAGCTTTCTTT. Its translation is CASSEYGAVLNTEAFF.

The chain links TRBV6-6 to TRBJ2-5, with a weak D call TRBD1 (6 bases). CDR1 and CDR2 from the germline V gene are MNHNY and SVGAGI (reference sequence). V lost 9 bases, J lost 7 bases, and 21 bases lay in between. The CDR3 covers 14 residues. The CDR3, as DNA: TGTGCCAGTCGTCGATCACAGGGACGTCGGACCCAGTACTTC. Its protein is CASRRSQGRRTQYF.

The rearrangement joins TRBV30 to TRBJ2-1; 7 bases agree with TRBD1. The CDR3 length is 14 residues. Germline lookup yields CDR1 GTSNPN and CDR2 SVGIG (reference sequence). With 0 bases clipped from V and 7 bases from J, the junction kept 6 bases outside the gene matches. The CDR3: CAWSVRSRGNEQFF. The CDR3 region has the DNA TGTGCCTGGAGTGTTCGGTCCAGGGGGAATGAGCAGTTCTTC.

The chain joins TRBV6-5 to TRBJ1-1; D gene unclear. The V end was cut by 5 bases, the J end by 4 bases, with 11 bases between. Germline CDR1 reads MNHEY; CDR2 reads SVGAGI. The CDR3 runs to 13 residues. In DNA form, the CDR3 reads TGTGCCAGCAGTCTTCGTAGTAGCACTGAAGCTTTCTTT. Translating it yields CASSLRSSTEAFF.

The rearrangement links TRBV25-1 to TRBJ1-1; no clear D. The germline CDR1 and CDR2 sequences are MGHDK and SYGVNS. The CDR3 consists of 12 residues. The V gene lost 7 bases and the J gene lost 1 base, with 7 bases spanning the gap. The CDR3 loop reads CASINSNTEAFF. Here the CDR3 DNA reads TGTGCCAGCATAAATTCGAACACTGAAGCTTTCTTT.

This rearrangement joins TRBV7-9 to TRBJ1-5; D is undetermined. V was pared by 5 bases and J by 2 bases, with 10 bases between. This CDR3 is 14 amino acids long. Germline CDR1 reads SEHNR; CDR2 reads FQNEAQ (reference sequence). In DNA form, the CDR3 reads TGTGCCAGCAGCCCAGTTCTGGGCAATCAGCCCCAGCATTTT. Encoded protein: CASSPVLGNQPQHF.

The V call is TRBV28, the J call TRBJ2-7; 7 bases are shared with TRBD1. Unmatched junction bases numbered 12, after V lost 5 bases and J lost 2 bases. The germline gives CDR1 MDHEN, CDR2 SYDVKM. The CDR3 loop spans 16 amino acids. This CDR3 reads CASSPLGQGDTYEQYF. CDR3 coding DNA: TGTGCCAGCAGTCCCCTCGGGCAGGGGGATACCTACGAGCAGTACTTC.

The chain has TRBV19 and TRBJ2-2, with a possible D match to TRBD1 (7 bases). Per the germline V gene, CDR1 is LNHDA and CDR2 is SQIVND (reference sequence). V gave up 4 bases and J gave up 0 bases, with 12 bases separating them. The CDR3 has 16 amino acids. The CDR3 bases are TGTGCCAGTAGTAACAGGGGAGGAGCGAACACCGGGGAGCTGTTTTTT. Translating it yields CASSNRGGANTGELFF. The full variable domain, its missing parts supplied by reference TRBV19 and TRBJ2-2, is DGGITQSPKYLFRKEGQNVTLSCEQNLNHDAMYWYRQDPGQGLRLIYYSQIVNDFQKGDIAEGYSVSREKKESFPLTVTSAQKNPTAFYLCASSNRGGANTGELFFGEGSRLTVL.

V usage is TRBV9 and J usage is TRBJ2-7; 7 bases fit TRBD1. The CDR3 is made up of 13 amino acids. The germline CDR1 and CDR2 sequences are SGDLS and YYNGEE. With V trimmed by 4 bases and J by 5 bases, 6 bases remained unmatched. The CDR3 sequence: CASSRDQGDEQYF. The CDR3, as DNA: TGTGCCAGCAGCCGCGACCAGGGGGACGAGCAGTACTTC.

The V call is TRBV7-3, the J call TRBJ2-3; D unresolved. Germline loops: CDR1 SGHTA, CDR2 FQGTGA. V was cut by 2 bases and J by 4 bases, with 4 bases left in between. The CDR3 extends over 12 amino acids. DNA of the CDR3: TGTGCCAGCAGCTTAGGGCCAGATACGCAGTATTTT. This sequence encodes CASSLGPDTQYF.

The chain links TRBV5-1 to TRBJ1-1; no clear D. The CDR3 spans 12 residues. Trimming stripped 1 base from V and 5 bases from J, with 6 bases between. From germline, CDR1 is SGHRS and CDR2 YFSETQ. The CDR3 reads CASSLIPTEAFF. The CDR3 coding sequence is TGCGCCAGCAGCTTGATTCCGACTGAAGCTTTCTTT.

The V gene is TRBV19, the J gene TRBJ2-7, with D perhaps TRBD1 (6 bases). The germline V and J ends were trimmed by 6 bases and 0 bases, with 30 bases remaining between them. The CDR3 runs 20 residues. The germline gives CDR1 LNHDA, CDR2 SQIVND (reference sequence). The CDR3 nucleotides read TGTGCCAGTAGCCCGACCCCCAAGGGTGCACAGGGTTGGAGCTCCTACGAGCAGTACTTC. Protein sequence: CASSPTPKGAQGWSSYEQYF. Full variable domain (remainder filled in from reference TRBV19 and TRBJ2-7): DGGITQSPKYLFRKEGQNVTLSCEQNLNHDAMYWYRQDPGQGLRLIYYSQIVNDFQKGDIAEGYSVSREKKESFPLTVTSAQKNPTAFYLCASSPTPKGAQGWSSYEQYFGPGTRLTVT.

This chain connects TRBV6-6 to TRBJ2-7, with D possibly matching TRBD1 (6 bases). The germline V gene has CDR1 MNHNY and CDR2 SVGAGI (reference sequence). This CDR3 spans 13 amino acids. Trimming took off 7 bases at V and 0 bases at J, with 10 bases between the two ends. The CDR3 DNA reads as TGTGCCAGCAAGACAGGAAGCTCCTACGAGCAGTACTTC. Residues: CASKTGSSYEQYF.

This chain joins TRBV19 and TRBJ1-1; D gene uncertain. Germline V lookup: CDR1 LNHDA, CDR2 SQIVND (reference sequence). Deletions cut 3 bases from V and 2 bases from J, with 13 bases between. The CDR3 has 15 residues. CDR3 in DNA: TGTGCCAGTAGTATTCATACAGATATTAACACTGAAGCTTTCTTT. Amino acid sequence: CASSIHTDINTEAFF.

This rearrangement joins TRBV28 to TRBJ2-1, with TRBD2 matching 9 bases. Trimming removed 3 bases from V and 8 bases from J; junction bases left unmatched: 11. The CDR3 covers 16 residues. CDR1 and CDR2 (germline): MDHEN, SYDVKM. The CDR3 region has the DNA TGTGCCAGCAGTTTGCCCTCCCTAGCGGGAAGCGATGAGCAGTTCTTC. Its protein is CASSLPSLAGSDEQFF. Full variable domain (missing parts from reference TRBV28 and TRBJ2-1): DVKVTQSSRYLVKRTGEKVFLECVQDMDHENMFWYRQDPGLGLRLIYFSYDVKMKEKGDIPEGYSVSREKKERFSLILESASTNQTSMYLCASSLPSLAGSDEQFFGPGTRLTVL.

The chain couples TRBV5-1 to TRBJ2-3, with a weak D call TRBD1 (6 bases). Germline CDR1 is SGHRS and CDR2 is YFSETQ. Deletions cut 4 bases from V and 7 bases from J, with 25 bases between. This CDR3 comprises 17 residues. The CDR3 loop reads CASSLNLRTEGVYTQYF. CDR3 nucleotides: TGCGCCAGCAGCCTAAACCTTCGGACAGAGGGAGTTTATACGCAGTATTTT.

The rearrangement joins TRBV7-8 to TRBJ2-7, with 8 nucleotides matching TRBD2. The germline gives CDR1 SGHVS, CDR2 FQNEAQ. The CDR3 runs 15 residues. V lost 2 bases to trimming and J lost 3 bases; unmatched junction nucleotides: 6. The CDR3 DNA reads TGTGCCAGCAGCTTATTCGCGGGAGGTGTCTACGAGCAGTACTTC. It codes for CASSLFAGGVYEQYF.